Sequencing of this TCR beta chain was carried out in a study of blood T cells in healthy people across ages. The study's findings and limits: Long-lived and aged donors differed, with more naive CD4+ cells and higher diversity in the long-lived.

Per sample, at least 5.5 micrograms of total RNA were extracted. The V gene lost 1 base and the J gene lost 8 bases, with 14 bases spanning the gap. The CDR3 totals 14 residues. Germline CDR1 is MGHDK and CDR2 is SYGVNS. A second PCR, run for roughly 7 to 12 cycles, used a sample-barcoded 5' primer plus a J-beta primer mix. MiXCR, applied by TCRdb to the 5' RACE reads, yields one record per CDR3 protein. Among roughly 500,000 distinct CDR3 sequences listed, roughly 28% were seen once. A word on this clonotype: The antigen is not known.

The sequencing sample was made of blood. The TCR originated in a woman in her 70s in good health. This rearrangement joins TRBV25-1 to TRBJ1-1; D may be TRBD1 (5 bases). CDR3 in amino acids: CASSESGGPREAFF. CDR3 DNA sequence: TGTGCCAGCAGTGAATCCGGGGGACCCCGGGAAGCTTTCTTT.